This T cell receptor beta chain was documented in a study of blood T cell repertoires in COVID-19. The CDR3 is made up of 13 amino acids. The V end lost 6 bases, the J end lost 6 bases, and 9 bases lay between the germline ends. The germline V gene encodes CDR1 SNHLY and CDR2 FYNNEI. TCRdb's copy holds only in-frame clones and misses some; the assay was immunoSEQ multiplex PCR. The sample gives about 73,000 clones, 80% to 85% of which show up once; more than 2.5% is in the top ten. This receptor was obtained from a man aged 80 or over with active or convalescent COVID-19. The chain uses TRBV2 and TRBJ1-6; D is ambiguous. The source material was peripheral blood. The CDR3 sequence is CASRSTVNSPLHF. The CDR3 DNA reads TGTGCCAGCAGGTCTACAGTTAATTCACCCCTCCACTTT.